The T cell receptor beta chain described here comes from a study of T cell responses to AZD1222 COVID-19 vaccine. Assay: immunoSEQ multiplex PCR; the TCRdb copy retains only in-frame clones and omits some. The sample records some 110,000 clones, about 90% being singletons. V was clipped by 3 bases and J by 0 bases, with 9 bases between them. Per the germline V gene, CDR1 is LNHDA and CDR2 is SQIVND (reference sequence). This CDR3 has 15 residues. The specimen comprised peripheral blood, sampled on day 0 of AZD1222 vaccination. The V gene is TRBV19, the J gene TRBJ1-5; the D is unclear. This TCR was recovered from an adult in good health. CDR3 in DNA: TGTGCCAGTAGTATGGGCCGAGATAGCAATCAGCCCCAGCATTTT. It encodes CASSMGRDSNQPQHF.